The T cell receptor beta chain under discussion was sequenced for a study of beta chain features in type 1 diabetes (dated by TCRdb to 2016 to 2018). As for the study more broadly: No differences in mean age, gender distribution, total cell number or subset yield were found between patients and healthy donors. A total of roughly 100 million sorted cells were examined across all samples, and the number of cells per subset was strongly correlated with RNA yield. In the study, TCRB repertoires of sorted circulating CD4+ T cell subsets from recently diagnosed type 1 diabetes patients were compared with those of matched healthy donors. Regulatory and stem cell-like memory subsets were isolated from only 8 patients and roughly eight healthy donors, whereas naive and central memory subsets came from all 28 donors. What the study reported, not specific to this receptor: At VDJ recombination sites, patients with type 1 diabetes made fewer insertions and deleted more nucleotides, a pattern implying thymic rearrangement abnormalities. Only small numbers of individuals were included in the HLA sub-analyses, which left unresolved whether HLA type had any influence on TCRB rearrangement. PCR may preferentially amplify shorter templates, but because patient and control samples were amplified and corrected together, any resulting skew would affect both groups equally. Sequencing cDNA rather than genomic DNA could over-represent highly expressing activated cells, although activation and CD3 levels did not differ between groups. Type 1 diabetes patients showed a moderate but significant shortening of TCRB CDR3 length in all four CD4+ subsets. Naive, central memory and regulatory TCRB repertoires appeared more similar among patients than among healthy donors.

As for this clone: The target of this receptor is not known. No quality values exist for individual bases; no much larger clone is one base distant.

A single peripheral blood draw of around 0.11 L on average was collected from each donor into heparinised tubes. A BD FACSAria II and a panel including CD45RO, CCR7, CD25, CD127, CD95 and CD27 were used to sort naive, central memory, regulatory and stem cell-like memory CD4+ T cells. All sorted populations exceeded 95% purity. Right away, PBMCs were isolated by Lymphoprep density gradient centrifugation and were stained directly, with no culture step. So that batch effects would be minimized, each experiment stained and sorted samples in pairs, pairing one healthy donor with one patient. All of the isolated RNA was reverse transcribed with the High Capacity cDNA Reverse Transcription Kit, so expressed TCRB transcripts were sequenced. Naive, central memory and regulatory T cell samples underwent deep immunoSEQ sequencing, averaging about 3.57 million total reads per sample. Sorted cells were lysed in RLT buffer and RNA was extracted with DNase-treated RNeasy Micro or Mini kits, depending on cell number. Each cell subset was processed separately to prevent cross-contamination, with patient and healthy donor samples processed together. The immunoSEQ multiplex PCR was used to amplify TCRB sequences from cDNA, generating 87-bp fragments that spanned the CDR3 region. Sequencing of the amplicons was performed on the Illumina HiSeq platform. The source study handled its data this way. PCR bias was computationally corrected using synthetic template baselines, reads within Hamming distance 2 were collapsed, and singletons that could not be merged were discarded. Reads were aligned against IMGT so that V, D and J genes, CDR3 length and insertions or deletions at six rearrangement sites could be assigned. Within each subset, clonotype counts were normalized to sorted cell number, and only after that were true diversity and Gini coefficients computed with the tcR R package. Repertoire sharing was quantified using the overlap coefficient calculated on TCRB nucleotide sequences. As a proxy for the pre-selection repertoire, out-of-frame TCRB sequences from naive cells were analyzed. TCRdb mirrors the immuneACCESS table, restricted to in-frame sequences. Some clones are absent from its copies; in checked studies, under half trace to an unresolved V gene, and the reason for the others is unknown. V and J calls and clone size come straight from that table; D and trimming were deduced from the DNA. Within this sample are 640,000 or so clones, with around 15% of them counted one time only. 0.022% of the sample lies in the top ten.

V loses 8 bases, J loses 5 bases, and the germline ends lie 12 bases apart. The CDR3 goes from the cysteine to the phenylalanine over 12 residues. Only the CDR3 portion is preserved as DNA: 36 bases, with reading frame beginning at the first base. CDR1 and CDR2, looked up from the germline V gene, are SNHLY and FYNNEI. The sequence derives from a man in his late teens or twenties with type 1 diabetes. The sequence joins TRBV2 to TRBJ1-2; TRBD1 is perhaps the D gene, given 5 matching bases. Sample: naive CD4+ T cells from blood. Explained via the paper, the cell subset or site label denotes: true naive CD4+ T cells. The CDR3: CASEKGDYGYTF. In nucleotides, the sequence is TGTGCCAGCGAGAAAGGGGATTATGGCTACACCTTC.